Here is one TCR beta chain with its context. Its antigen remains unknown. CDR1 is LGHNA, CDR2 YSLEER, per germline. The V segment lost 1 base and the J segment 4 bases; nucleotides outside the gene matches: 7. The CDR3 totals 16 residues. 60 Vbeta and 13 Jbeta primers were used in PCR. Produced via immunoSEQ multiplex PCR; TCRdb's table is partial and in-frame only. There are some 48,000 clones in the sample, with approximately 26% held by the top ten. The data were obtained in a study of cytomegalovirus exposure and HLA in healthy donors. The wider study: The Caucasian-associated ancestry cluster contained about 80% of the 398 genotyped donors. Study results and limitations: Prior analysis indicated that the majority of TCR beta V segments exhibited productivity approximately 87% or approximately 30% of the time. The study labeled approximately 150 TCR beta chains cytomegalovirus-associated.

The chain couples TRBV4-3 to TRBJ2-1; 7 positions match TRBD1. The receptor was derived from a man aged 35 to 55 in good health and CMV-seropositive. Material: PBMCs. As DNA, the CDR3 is TGCGCCAGCAGCCAAGGGTTACAGGGGTCGTACAATGAGCAGTTCTTC. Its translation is CASSQGLQGSYNEQFF.